This T cell receptor beta chain was observed in a study of blood T cell repertoires in COVID-19. Assignment of participants to cohorts was predicated upon participant-reported clinical history. Recovery among Cohort 3 donors was established by two negative PCRs, clearance, or symptom resolution. Sequencing was performed with immunoSEQ multiplex PCR; in TCRdb, only in-frame clones are kept and a portion is missing. The table shows about 460,000 clones, with less than 90% occurring only once. The CDR3 consists of 13 residues. V was clipped by 8 bases and J by 2 bases, with 12 bases between them. Per germline, CDR1 SNHLY and CDR2 FYNNEI.

The sample consisted of PBMCs or T cells enriched from blood (not recorded which). V gene TRBV2 combines with J gene TRBJ1-2, with D perhaps TRBD1 (5 bases). The receptor comes from a woman aged 60-70 years who had recovered from COVID-19. This CDR3 is CASWGRGNYGYTF. The CDR3, as DNA: TGTGCCAGCTGGGGAAGGGGCAACTATGGCTACACCTTC.